These 7 T cell receptor beta chains originate from one sample sequenced in a study of blood T cell repertoires in COVID-19. Clones were read by immunoSEQ multiplex PCR, and TCRdb kept only the in-frame ones, dropping some. The sample lists roughly 52,000 clones; approximately 87% were seen once. The sample was peripheral blood. These receptor sequences come from a man over 45 with acute or convalescent COVID-19.

This chain links TRBV12-3 or TRBV12-4 with TRBJ2-3; D is ambiguous. CDR3 length: 11 amino acids. V lost 5 bases to trimming and J lost 6 bases, with 6 bases between them. In DNA form, the CDR3 reads TGTGCCAGCAGTCCCTACGATACGCAGTATTTT. This gives the protein CASSPYDTQYF.

This clone occurred once. The rearrangement links TRBV11-3 to TRBJ2-3, with TRBD1 matching over 10 bases. The germline gives CDR1 SGHNT, CDR2 YENEEA. The ends lost 6 bases at V and 3 bases at J; junction bases unmatched: 3. The CDR3 is 14 amino acids. The CDR3 loop is CASRRDRGTDTQYF. For the CDR3, the DNA is TGTGCCAGCAGACGGGACAGGGGAACAGATACGCAGTATTTT.

This clone has only a few counts. The rearrangement links TRBV3-1 (or the pseudogene TRBV3-2) to TRBJ1-1, with D unresolved. Trimming pared 1 base from V and 7 bases from J, leaving 4 bases between. The CDR3 is 11 amino acids. Germline CDR1 is LGHDT and CDR2 is YNNKEL (reference sequence). CDR3 protein: CASSQGNEAFF. The CDR3 DNA follows: TGTGCCAGCAGCCAAGGTAATGAAGCTTTCTTT.

The V call is TRBV19, the J call TRBJ1-3; TRBD1 might be the D (6 bases). Germline-derived CDR1 and CDR2 are LNHDA and SQIVND (reference sequence). The CDR3 has 15 residues. Trimming removed 4 bases at V and 4 bases at J, with 14 bases between. The CDR3 spells CASSRRQDLGNTIYF. CDR3 nucleotides: TGTGCCAGTAGTAGGCGACAGGACCTCGGAAACACCATATATTTT.

The V gene is TRBV5-1, the J gene TRBJ2-6; 11 positions agree with TRBD1. Losses at the gene ends were 4 bases for V and 2 bases for J; bases not matched to a gene: 11. The germline CDR1 and CDR2 sequences are SGHRS and YFSETQ. CDR3 length: 19 amino acids. CDR3 protein: CASSEDRGPLSAGANVLTF. In DNA form, the CDR3 reads TGCGCCAGCAGCGAGGACAGGGGGCCTCTTAGTGCTGGGGCCAACGTCCTGACTTTC.

The chain couples TRBV20-1 to TRBJ2-7; a possible D gene is TRBD2 (5 bases). V gave up 3 bases and J gave up 4 bases, with 13 bases separating them. CDR3 size: 13 residues. Germline V CDR1 and CDR2: DFQATT, SNEGSKA (reference sequence). The CDR3 protein is CSASGVIAYEQYF. The CDR3 DNA follows: TGCAGTGCTAGTGGGGTAATAGCGTACGAGCAGTACTTC.

The chain links TRBV28 to TRBJ2-5; no definite D call. The CDR3 spans 13 residues. Germline-derived CDR1 and CDR2 are MDHEN and SYDVKM. Trimming left V 6 bases short and J 2 bases short, with 10 bases between. CDR3 in amino acids: CASSYPVQETQYF. The CDR3 bases are TGTGCCAGCAGCTATCCGGTTCAAGAGACCCAGTACTTC.